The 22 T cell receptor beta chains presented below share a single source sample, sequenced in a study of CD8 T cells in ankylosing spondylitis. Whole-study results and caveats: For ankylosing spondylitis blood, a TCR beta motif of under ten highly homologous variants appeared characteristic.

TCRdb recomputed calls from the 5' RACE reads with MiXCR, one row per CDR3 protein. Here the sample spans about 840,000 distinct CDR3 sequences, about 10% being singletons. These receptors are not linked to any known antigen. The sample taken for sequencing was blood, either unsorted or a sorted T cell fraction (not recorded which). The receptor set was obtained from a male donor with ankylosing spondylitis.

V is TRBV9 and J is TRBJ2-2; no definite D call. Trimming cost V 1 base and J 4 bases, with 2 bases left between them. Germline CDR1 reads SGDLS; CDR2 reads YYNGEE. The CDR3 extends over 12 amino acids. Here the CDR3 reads CASSVITGELFF. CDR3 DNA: TGTGCCAGCAGCGTAATCACCGGGGAGCTGTTTTTT.

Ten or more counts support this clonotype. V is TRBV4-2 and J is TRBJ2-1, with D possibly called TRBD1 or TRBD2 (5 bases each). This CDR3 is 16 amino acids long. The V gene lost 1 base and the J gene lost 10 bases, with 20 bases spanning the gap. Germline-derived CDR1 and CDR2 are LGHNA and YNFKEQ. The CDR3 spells CASSQGFRDLRREQFF. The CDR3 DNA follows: TGTGCCAGCAGCCAAGGCTTCCGGGACCTCCGAAGGGAGCAGTTCTTC.

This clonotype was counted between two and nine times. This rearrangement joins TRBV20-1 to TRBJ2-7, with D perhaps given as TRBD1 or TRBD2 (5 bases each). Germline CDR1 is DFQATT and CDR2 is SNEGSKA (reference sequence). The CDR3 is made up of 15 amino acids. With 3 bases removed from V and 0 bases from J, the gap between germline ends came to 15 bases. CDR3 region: CSASTGTARSYEQYF. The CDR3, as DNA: TGCAGTGCTAGCACTGGGACGGCCCGCTCCTACGAGCAGTACTTC.

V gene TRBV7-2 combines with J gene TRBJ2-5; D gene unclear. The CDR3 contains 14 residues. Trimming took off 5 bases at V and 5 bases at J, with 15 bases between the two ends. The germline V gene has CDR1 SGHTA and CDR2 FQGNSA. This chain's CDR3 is CASSPRAGMETQYF. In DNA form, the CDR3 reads TGTGCCAGCAGCCCCCGCGCTGGGATGGAGACCCAGTACTTC.

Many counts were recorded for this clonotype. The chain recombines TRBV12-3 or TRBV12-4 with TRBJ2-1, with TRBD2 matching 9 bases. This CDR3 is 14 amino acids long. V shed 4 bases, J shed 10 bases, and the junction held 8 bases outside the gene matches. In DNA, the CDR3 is TGTGCCAGCAGTTCCTCGGGACTAGCAATAGAGCAGTTCTTC. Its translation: CASSSSGLAIEQFF.

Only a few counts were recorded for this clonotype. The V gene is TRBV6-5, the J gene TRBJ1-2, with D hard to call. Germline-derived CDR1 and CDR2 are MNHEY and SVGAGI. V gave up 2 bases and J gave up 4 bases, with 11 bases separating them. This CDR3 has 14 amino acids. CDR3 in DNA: TGTGCCAGCAGTTACCTTGGCCGTGGCTATGGCTACACCTTC. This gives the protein CASSYLGRGYGYTF.

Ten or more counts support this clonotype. CDR3 DNA sequence: TGTGCCAGCAGCCAAGGGGACATGGACAATGAGCAGTTCTTC. Translation: CASSQGDMDNEQFF. This chain uses TRBV4-2 with TRBJ2-1, with D possibly matching TRBD1 (6 bases). Trimming removed 1 base at V and 5 bases at J, with 9 bases between. The CDR3 has 14 amino acids. Looked up from germline, CDR1 is LGHNA and CDR2 is YNFKEQ.

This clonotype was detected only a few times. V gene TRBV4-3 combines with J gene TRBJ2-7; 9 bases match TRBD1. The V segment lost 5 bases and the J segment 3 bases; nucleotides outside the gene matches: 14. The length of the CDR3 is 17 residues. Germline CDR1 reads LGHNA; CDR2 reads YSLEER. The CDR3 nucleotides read TGCGCCAGCAGCGAATTCGTACCGGGACAGGGTAACTACGAGCAGTACTTC. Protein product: CASSEFVPGQGNYEQYF.

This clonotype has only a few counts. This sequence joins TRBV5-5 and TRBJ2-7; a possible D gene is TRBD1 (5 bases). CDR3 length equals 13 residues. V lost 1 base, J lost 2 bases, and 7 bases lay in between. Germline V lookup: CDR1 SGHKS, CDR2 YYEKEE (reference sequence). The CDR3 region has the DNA TGTGCCAGCAGCTTGAAGGGGACCTACGAGCAGTACTTC. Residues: CASSLKGTYEQYF.

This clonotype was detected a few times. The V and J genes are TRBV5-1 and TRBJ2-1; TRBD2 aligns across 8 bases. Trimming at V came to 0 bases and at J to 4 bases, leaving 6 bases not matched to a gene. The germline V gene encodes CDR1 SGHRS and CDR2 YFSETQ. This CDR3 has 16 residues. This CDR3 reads CASSLVISGTYNEQFF. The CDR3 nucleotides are TGCGCCAGCAGCTTGGTTATTAGCGGGACTTACAATGAGCAGTTCTTC.

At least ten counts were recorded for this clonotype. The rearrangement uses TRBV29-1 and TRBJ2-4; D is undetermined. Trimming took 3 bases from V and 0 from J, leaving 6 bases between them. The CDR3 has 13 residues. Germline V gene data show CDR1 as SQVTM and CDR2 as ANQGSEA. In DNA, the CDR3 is TGCAGCGTTGAGGGCGTAGCCAAAAACATTCAGTACTTC. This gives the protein CSVEGVAKNIQYF.

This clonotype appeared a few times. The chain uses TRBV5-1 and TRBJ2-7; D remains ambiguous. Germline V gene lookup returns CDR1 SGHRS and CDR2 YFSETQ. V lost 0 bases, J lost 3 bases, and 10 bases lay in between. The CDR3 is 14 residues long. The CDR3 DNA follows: TGCGCCAGCAGCTTGGGACGGGCTGACTACGAGCAGTACTTC. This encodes CASSLGRADYEQYF.

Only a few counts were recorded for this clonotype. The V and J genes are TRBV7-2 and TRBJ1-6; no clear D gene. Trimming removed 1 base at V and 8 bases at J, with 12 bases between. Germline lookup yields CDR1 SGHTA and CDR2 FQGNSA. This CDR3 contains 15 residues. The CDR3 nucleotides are TGTGCCAGCAGCTTAGAGTTGGCAAGGGATTCACCCCTCCACTTT. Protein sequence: CASSLELARDSPLHF.

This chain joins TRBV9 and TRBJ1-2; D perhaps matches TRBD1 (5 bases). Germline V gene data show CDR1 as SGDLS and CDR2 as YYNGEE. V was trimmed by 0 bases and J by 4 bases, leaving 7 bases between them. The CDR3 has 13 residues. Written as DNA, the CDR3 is TGTGCCAGCAGCGTAGGTGGGGCCTATGGCTACACCTTC. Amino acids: CASSVGGAYGYTF.

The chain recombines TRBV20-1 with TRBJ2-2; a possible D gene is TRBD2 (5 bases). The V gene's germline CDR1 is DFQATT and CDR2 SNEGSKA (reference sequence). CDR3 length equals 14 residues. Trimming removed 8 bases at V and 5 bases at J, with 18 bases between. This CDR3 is CSSPKFSGTGELFF. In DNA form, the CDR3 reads TGCAGTTCCCCAAAATTCTCGGGAACCGGGGAGCTGTTTTTT.

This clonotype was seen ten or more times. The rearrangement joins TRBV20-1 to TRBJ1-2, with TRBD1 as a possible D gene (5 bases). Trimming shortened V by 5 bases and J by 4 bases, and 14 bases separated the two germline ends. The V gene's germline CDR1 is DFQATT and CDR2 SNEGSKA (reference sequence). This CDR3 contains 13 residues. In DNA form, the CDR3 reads TGCAGTGCTGGAGTGGGGGAGGGCTATGGCTACACCTTC. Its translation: CSAGVGEGYGYTF.

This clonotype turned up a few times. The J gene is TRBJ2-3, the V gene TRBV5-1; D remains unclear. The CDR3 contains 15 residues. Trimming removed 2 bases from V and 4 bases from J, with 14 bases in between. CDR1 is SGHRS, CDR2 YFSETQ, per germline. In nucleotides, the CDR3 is TGCGCCAGCAGCTTATCGCCAGCCGCATCAGATACGCAGTATTTT. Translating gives CASSLSPAASDTQYF.

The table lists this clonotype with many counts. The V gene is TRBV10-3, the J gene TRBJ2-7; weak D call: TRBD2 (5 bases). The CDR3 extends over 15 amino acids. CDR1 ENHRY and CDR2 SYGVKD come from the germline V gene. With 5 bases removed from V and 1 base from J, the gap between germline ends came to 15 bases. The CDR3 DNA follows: TGTGCCATCAGTAGAGCGGTTGACGAATCCTACGAGCAGTACTTC. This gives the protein CAISRAVDESYEQYF.

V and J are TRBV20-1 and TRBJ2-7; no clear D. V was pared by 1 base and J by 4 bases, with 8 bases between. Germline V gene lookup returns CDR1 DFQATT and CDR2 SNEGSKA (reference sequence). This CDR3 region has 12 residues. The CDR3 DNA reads TGCAGTGCTAGAGTCCCCGGGTACGAGCAGTACTTC. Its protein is CSARVPGYEQYF.

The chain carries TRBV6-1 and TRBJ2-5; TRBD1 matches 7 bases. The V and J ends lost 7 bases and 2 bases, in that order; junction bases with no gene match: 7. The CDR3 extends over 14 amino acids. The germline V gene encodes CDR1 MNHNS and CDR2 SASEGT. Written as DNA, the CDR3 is TGTGCCAGCAATGAGGGGGCACTGCAAGAGACCCAGTACTTC. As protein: CASNEGALQETQYF.

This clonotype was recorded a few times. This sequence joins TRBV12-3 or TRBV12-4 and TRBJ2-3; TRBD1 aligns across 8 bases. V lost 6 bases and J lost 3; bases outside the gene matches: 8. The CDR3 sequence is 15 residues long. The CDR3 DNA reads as TGTGCCAGCAGAACCGACAGGGGAGAAACAGATACGCAGTATTTT. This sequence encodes CASRTDRGETDTQYF.

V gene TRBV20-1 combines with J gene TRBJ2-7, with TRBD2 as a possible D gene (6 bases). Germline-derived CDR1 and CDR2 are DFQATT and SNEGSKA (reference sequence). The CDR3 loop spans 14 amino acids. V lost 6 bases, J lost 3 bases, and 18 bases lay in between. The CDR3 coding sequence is TGCAGTGCAAAATCTACGGGACTTCGCTACGAGCAGTACTTC. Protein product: CSAKSTGLRYEQYF.